This T cell receptor beta chain comes out of a study of T cells in localized non-small cell lung cancer. Overall study results and limits: Tumor showed lower T cell clonality than uninvolved adjacent lung, where it was highest. Of the top 100 tumor clones, median roughly 55 were in adjacent lung, about 26 among its top 100.

Here immunoSEQ multiplex PCR was the method, and the copy in TCRdb shows in-frame clones only, minus some. The sample records thousands of clones, roughly 31% being singletons. This clone occurred a few times. Its target is not known. The CDR3 runs to 14 residues. Germline-derived CDR1 and CDR2 are MDHEN and SYDVKM. V was trimmed by 2 bases and J by 1 base, leaving 8 bases between them. The source was normal lung tissue next to the tumor, collected before any cancer treatment. This sequence joins TRBV28 and TRBJ1-1; the D gene is possibly TRBD1 (5 bases). The receptor's source is a male donor aged 60 or over with stage III lung adenocarcinoma. The CDR3 bases are TGTGCCAGCAGTTTAGGGGCAGGGAACACTGAAGCTTTCTTT. Residues: CASSLGAGNTEAFF.